This is a list of T cell receptor beta chains from one sample in a study of blood T cell repertoires in COVID-19. Using immunoSEQ multiplex PCR, the repertoire was profiled, and TCRdb retains in-frame clones only, with some absent. The sample contains about 49,000 clones, approximately 85% of which appear only once. Material: peripheral blood. The receptors were gathered from a human donor in a cohort sampled during active COVID-19. Each CDR3 is given with its conserved first and last residue. A D gene is named only where the DNA matches it firmly. A clone size is listed for some rows: how often the clone was seen (once, few, many), or a class if it is expanded.

v_call	d_call	j_call	clone_size	cdr3_nt	cdr3_aa
TRBV19	TRBD1	TRBJ2-7	.	TGTGCCAGTAGTCCGAGGACAGGGGGCAGCTACGAGCAGTACTTC	CASSPRTGGSYEQYF
TRBV6-1	.	TRBJ1-2	.	TGTGCCAGCAGTGAAGGGGCCGCTAACTATGGCTACACCTTC	CASSEGAANYGYTF
TRBV12-1	.	TRBJ1-2	few	TGTGCCAGCAGCTCTAAGACAGGGATTGGCGGCTACACCTTC	CASSSKTGIGGYTF
TRBV6-6	TRBD1	TRBJ2-7	.	TGTGCCAGCAGTGGACAGGGACGAGGGGATTCCAACGAGCAGTACTTC	CASSGQGRGDSNEQYF
TRBV5-1	.	TRBJ2-3	.	TGCGCCAGCAGCTTGGGTCAGAGAGAGGCAGATACGCAGTATTTT	CASSLGQREADTQYF
TRBV13	.	TRBJ1-5	.	TGTGCCAGCAGCTTTAGTCCCCCAAGGGGGAGCAATCAGCCCCAGCATTTT	CASSFSPPRGSNQPQHF
TRBV2	.	TRBJ2-3	.	TGTGCCAGCAGGCTTGCTTGGGGGGGGCCAGATACGCAGTATTTT	CASRLAWGGPDTQYF
TRBV7-3	.	TRBJ1-1	once	TGTGCCAGCAGCACGGGGAGGAACACTGAAGCTTTCTTT	CASSTGRNTEAFF
TRBV28	.	TRBJ2-5	.	TGTGCCAGCAGCAGGGGTATGGAGACCCAGTACTTC	CASSRGMETQYF
TRBV27	.	TRBJ2-1	.	TGTGCCAGCAGTTTGACTGAAAGCAATGAGCAGTTCTTC	CASSLTESNEQFF
TRBV9	.	TRBJ2-3	.	TGTGCCAGCTCATTCGGTGGGGGGGCAGGGGATACGCAGTATTTT	CASSFGGGAGDTQYF
TRBV7-2	TRBD1	TRBJ2-1	.	TGTGCCAGCAGCACTCGGGACAGACTTTACAATGAGCAGTTCTTC	CASSTRDRLYNEQFF
TRBV7-9	.	TRBJ2-3	.	TGTGCCAGCAGCGACTACAATACGCAGTATTTT	CASSDYNTQYF
TRBV6-5	.	TRBJ1-1	few	TGTGCCAGCAGCGTAAACCGGGACACTGAAGCTTTCTTT	CASSVNRDTEAFF
TRBV27	.	TRBJ2-2	.	TGTGCCAGCAGTTTAATAACCTCGGGGGACACCGGGGAGCTGTTTTTT	CASSLITSGDTGELFF
TRBV29-1	TRBD2	TRBJ2-1	.	TGCAACGTAGCCGGGACTAGCGGGAGAGGCGGCAATGAGCAGTTCTTC	CNVAGTSGRGGNEQFF
TRBV3-1/TRBV3-2	.	TRBJ2-7	.	TGTGCCAGCAGCAATAATTTAGCCTACGAGCAGTACTTC	CASSNNLAYEQYF
TRBV5-1	.	TRBJ2-5	.	TGCGCCAGCGGATACAGTGGCGAGACCCAGTACTTC	CASGYSGETQYF
TRBV4-1	.	TRBJ1-5	few	TGCGCCAGCAGCCAAGTATCGGTAGGGGGTCAGCCCCAGCATTTT	CASSQVSVGGQPQHF
TRBV20-1	.	TRBJ2-1	.	TGCAGTGCCGCACCGGGACTCAAACAGTTCTTC	CSAAPGLKQFF
TRBV11-2	.	TRBJ2-5	once	TGTGCCAGCAGCTTCCTCGGGGGGCCACAAGAGACCCAGTACTTC	CASSFLGGPQETQYF
TRBV9	TRBD1	TRBJ2-2	.	TGTGCCAGCAGCGCACAGGGGGACATCACCGGGGAGCTGTTTTTT	CASSAQGDITGELFF
TRBV28	TRBD1	TRBJ1-5	.	TGTGCCAGCAGTCCAACACAGGGGGGCAATCAGCCCCAGCATTTT	CASSPTQGGNQPQHF
TRBV10-3	TRBD2	TRBJ2-3	.	TGTGCCATCAGTAGGACTAGCGGGAGTACAGATACGCAGTATTTT	CAISRTSGSTDTQYF
TRBV5-4	.	TRBJ2-5	.	TGTGCCAGCAGCTTGATCGCAGGGGGGGAGACCCAGTACTTC	CASSLIAGGETQYF
TRBV29-1	TRBD2	TRBJ2-5	.	TGCGCTGGGGGGGGGAAGCAGACCCAGTACTTC	CAGGGKQTQYF
TRBV28	.	TRBJ2-7	few	TGTGCCAGCAGTGGCAGCGGGCTCTACGAGCAGTACTTC	CASSGSGLYEQYF
TRBV4-1	TRBD1	TRBJ1-3	.	TGCGCCAGCAGCCAAGATCGCCGGACAGGGCATGGAAACACCATATATTTT	CASSQDRRTGHGNTIYF
TRBV5-1	.	TRBJ2-7	once	TGCGCCAGCAGCTTGGACAGGGTATCTTACGAGCAGTACTTC	CASSLDRVSYEQYF